This TCR beta chain was obtained from a study of blood T cells in healthy people across ages. Study outcomes and limitations: Naive CD4+ cell counts and diversity both ran higher in long-lived than in aged donors.

Ten or more counts support this clonotype. Its antigen remains unidentified. Primers used in a second PCR of about 7 to 12 cycles were a sample-barcoded 5' primer and a J-beta primer mix. TCRdb used MiXCR to reprocess the 5' RACE reads, holding one entry per CDR3 protein. The sample lists about 1,800,000 distinct CDR3 sequences; approximately 30% were seen once. The length of the CDR3 is 16 residues. V lost 6 bases, J lost 4 bases, and 7 bases stayed unmatched. Germline V gene data show CDR1 as SGHTA and CDR2 as FQGNSA. Aged about 6 to 90, donors were systemically healthy Caucasians from Russia. Roughly 10 milliliters of peripheral blood were drawn from each donor.

The sample was blood. The clonotype comes from a woman aged 30 to 39 in good health. The rearrangement joins TRBV7-2 to TRBJ2-5, with 14 bases aligning to TRBD2. The CDR3 DNA sequence: TGTGCCAGCAGTTCAGGGACTAGCGGGAGAGGAGAGACCCAGTACTTC. It yields the protein CASSSGTSGRGETQYF.